A selection of T cell receptor beta chains follows, all from one sample in a study of regulatory and conventional T cells in RAG deficiency. Libraries were prepared by immunoSEQ multiplex PCR; TCRdb keeps only in-frame clonotypes and omits some of them. The table lists about 34,000 clones, 76% of them singletons, with roughly 3.5% in the top ten. The same data also went into a second study, on regulatory T cells.

The sample consisted of CD4+ effector T cells sorted from blood. These receptors all come from a human donor in good health. Both conserved end residues are part of each CDR3. The D gene is left open where the match is weak. The size entry is marked missing in some rows and otherwise reads once, few, many or a size class.

V: TRBV28; size: NA; D: NA; J: TRBJ1-3; CDR3: CASSLGRFSGNTIYF; DNA: TGTGCCAGCAGTTTGGGGAGGTTTTCTGGAAACACCATATATTTT
V: TRBV5-1; size: NA; D: TRBD2; J: TRBJ2-1; CDR3: CASSRGLAGLHSYNEQFF; DNA: TGCGCCAGCAGCCGCGGACTAGCGGGGCTCCACTCCTACAATGAGCAGTTCTTC
V: TRBV2; size: few; D: NA; J: TRBJ1-5; CDR3: CASSEWAGANQPQHF; DNA: TGTGCCAGCAGTGAGTGGGCAGGGGCCAATCAGCCCCAGCATTTT
V: TRBV18; size: once; D: NA; J: TRBJ2-7; CDR3: CASSPPVRSSYEQYF; DNA: TGTGCCAGCTCACCACCGGTCCGGAGCTCCTACGAGCAGTACTTC
V: TRBV4-2; size: NA; D: TRBD1; J: TRBJ1-5; CDR3: CASSRLGQGDWDQPQHF; DNA: TGTGCCAGCAGCCGGCTGGGACAGGGGGATTGGGATCAGCCCCAGCATTTT
V: TRBV6-1; size: NA; D: NA; J: TRBJ2-7; CDR3: CASSESGGVIYEQYF; DNA: TGTGCCAGCAGTGAGTCAGGCGGGGTTATCTACGAGCAGTACTTC
V: TRBV6-5; size: few; D: NA; J: TRBJ1-4; CDR3: CASSYRGKLFF; DNA: TGTGCCAGCAGTTATCGGGGGAAACTGTTTTTT
V: TRBV7-2; size: NA; D: NA; J: TRBJ1-1; CDR3: CASSFTVSTEAFF; DNA: TGTGCCAGCAGCTTTACAGTGTCCACTGAAGCTTTCTTT
V: TRBV7-8; size: few; D: NA; J: TRBJ1-4; CDR3: CASSLTRFNEKLFF; DNA: TGTGCCAGCAGCTTAACCCGATTTAATGAAAAACTGTTTTTT
V: TRBV9; size: NA; D: NA; J: TRBJ2-3; CDR3: CASSPQGFADTQYF; DNA: TGTGCCAGCAGCCCCCAGGGGTTCGCAGATACGCAGTATTTT
V: TRBV2; size: NA; D: TRBD2; J: TRBJ2-5; CDR3: CASSREGASGAETQYF; DNA: TGTGCCAGCAGCCGGGAGGGGGCTAGCGGGGCGGAGACCCAGTACTTC
V: TRBV11-3; size: NA; D: NA; J: TRBJ2-3; CDR3: CASSLGWGPDTQYF; DNA: TGTGCCAGCTCCCTAGGTTGGGGCCCAGATACGCAGTATTTT
V: TRBV6-5; size: NA; D: TRBD1; J: TRBJ1-1; CDR3: CASTTIQGMNTEAFF; DNA: TGTGCCAGCACCACGATACAGGGGATGAACACTGAAGCTTTCTTT
V: TRBV18; size: NA; D: TRBD1; J: TRBJ2-7; CDR3: CASSPDRGVEQYF; DNA: TGTGCCAGCTCACCGGACAGGGGAGTCGAGCAGTACTTC
V: TRBV30; size: NA; D: TRBD1; J: TRBJ1-1; CDR3: CAWSMTGRGTEAFF; DNA: TGTGCCTGGAGTATGACAGGGCGGGGGACTGAAGCTTTCTTT
V: TRBV7-2; size: NA; D: NA; J: TRBJ2-5; CDR3: CASSYQGGQETQYF; DNA: TGTGCCAGCAGCTACCAGGGGGGCCAAGAGACCCAGTACTTC
V: TRBV10-3; size: NA; D: NA; J: TRBJ1-5; CDR3: CAISEDSYQPQHF; DNA: TGTGCCATCAGTGAGGACAGTTATCAGCCCCAGCATTTT